What follows are 17 T cell receptor beta chains derived from one specimen sequenced in a study of beta chain features in type 1 diabetes. What was sequenced were expressed TCRB transcripts, since all of the isolated RNA had been reverse transcribed. Assay used: immunoSEQ multiplex PCR; TCRdb lists only in-frame clones, some missing. The data hold around 250,000 clones, with around an eighth observed a single time. Sequencing was carried out using naive CD4+ T cells from blood. The origin of the receptors is a woman aged 40 to 50 in good health.

The chain has TRBV7-8 and TRBJ1-5; possibly TRBD1 for D (6 bases). The CDR3 length is 15 residues. Germline CDR1 is SGHVS and CDR2 is FQNEAQ. The CDR3 reads CAIAGIGGSNQPQHF. The DNA for the CDR3 is TGTGCTATAGCGGGGATAGGGGGTAGCAATCAGCCCCAGCATTTT.

This clone was counted between two and nine times. This chain links TRBV2 with TRBJ1-1; D uncertain. Germline V lookup: CDR1 SNHLY, CDR2 FYNNEI. The CDR3 runs 13 residues. Trimming took 3 bases from V and 1 from J, leaving 6 bases between them. CDR3 sequence reads: CASSEAANTEAFF. CDR3 DNA sequence: TGTGCCAGCAGTGAGGCCGCGAACACTGAAGCTTTCTTT.

This clone showed up just a few times. This sequence joins TRBV11-2 and TRBJ2-7; 8 positions match TRBD2. V shed 1 base and J 3 bases; nucleotides not matched to a gene: 8. From germline, CDR1 is SGHAT and CDR2 FQNNGV. The length of the CDR3 is 16 residues. The CDR3 nucleotides read TGTGCCAGCAGCTTAGGGTACGGGGGGGTGTTCTACGAGCAGTACTTC. Translating it yields CASSLGYGGVFYEQYF.

This clone has just a few counts. The chain combines TRBV7-2 with TRBJ2-7, with D perhaps matching TRBD1 (6 bases). Germline V gives CDR1 SGHTA, CDR2 FQGNSA. The CDR3 length is 11 residues. Trimming cost V 8 bases and J 5 bases, with 10 bases left between them. Written as DNA, the CDR3 is TGTGCCAGCCGGAAGGGGGACGAGCAGTACTTC. It encodes CASRKGDEQYF.

The chain links TRBV5-1 to TRBJ1-5; the match to TRBD1 covers 11 bases. The CDR3 sequence is 16 residues long. The germline gives CDR1 SGHRS, CDR2 YFSETQ. V lost 4 bases to trimming and J lost 3 bases; unmatched junction nucleotides: 6. CDR3 nucleotides: TGCGCCAGCAGCCCGGGACAGGGGGTAGACAATCAGCCCCAGCATTTT. This encodes CASSPGQGVDNQPQHF. Based on the CDR3 plus reference TRBV5-1 and TRBJ1-5, the full variable domain is KAGVTQTPRYLIKTRGQQVTLSCSPISGHRSVSWYQQTPGQGLQFLFEYFSETQRNKGNFPGRFSGRQFSNSRSEMNVSTLELGDSALYLCASSPGQGVDNQPQHFGDGTRLSIL.

The rearrangement uses TRBV18 and TRBJ2-3; 10 bases line up with TRBD1. CDR1 and CDR2 (germline): KGHSH, LQKENI. The CDR3 runs to 16 residues. V dropped 4 bases and J dropped 2; count of bases not matched to a gene: 6. The chain's CDR3 is CASSLGTGADTDTQYF. The CDR3 nucleotides read TGTGCCAGCTCACTGGGGACAGGGGCGGACACAGATACGCAGTATTTT.

The CDR3 nucleotides are TGCGCCAGCAGCTCTGGACAGACAACATACAATGAGCAGTTCTTC. Its protein is CASSSGQTTYNEQFF. V is TRBV5-1 and J is TRBJ2-1; a possible D gene is TRBD1 (6 bases). The CDR3 runs 15 residues. Trimming took off 3 bases at V and 4 bases at J, with 14 bases between the two ends. The germline CDR1 and CDR2 sequences are SGHRS and YFSETQ.

In its sample, this clone was seen many times. V and J are TRBV15 and TRBJ2-6; D unresolved. There are 13 residues in the CDR3. V lost 5 bases and J lost 2, with 4 bases in between. Per the germline V gene, CDR1 is LNHNV and CDR2 is YYDKDF (reference sequence). As DNA, the CDR3 is TGTGCCACCAGCCTTGCTGGGGCCAACGTCCTGACTTTC. Translation gives CATSLAGANVLTF.

Only a few counts were recorded for this clone. The chain carries TRBV7-9 and TRBJ2-7; TRBD2 aligns across 8 bases. V shed 9 bases and J 1 base; nucleotides not matched to a gene: 5. Germline-derived CDR1 and CDR2 are SEHNR and FQNEAQ (reference sequence). The CDR3 runs to 13 residues. CDR3 nucleotides: TGTGCCAGTAAAAGCGGGGGTTCCTACGAGCAGTACTTC. Translation: CASKSGGSYEQYF.

This clone was detected only a few times. This chain connects TRBV6-6 to TRBJ2-7; 9 bases are a match to TRBD2. The CDR3 is 14 residues long. V dropped 6 bases and J dropped 1; count of bases not matched to a gene: 4. CDR1 is MNHNY, CDR2 SVGAGI, per germline (reference sequence). The CDR3, as DNA: TGTGCCAGCAGGTTAGCGGGGGCTTCCTACGAGCAGTACTTC. Its protein product is CASRLAGASYEQYF.

This chain connects TRBV19 to TRBJ2-1; 8 bases align to TRBD2. The length of the CDR3 is 17 residues. Germline V gives CDR1 LNHDA, CDR2 SQIVND (reference sequence). The V segment lost 0 bases and the J segment 5 bases; nucleotides outside the gene matches: 9. For the CDR3, the DNA is TGTGCCAGTAGTATAGATGGGCCCAGCGGGGGACACAATGAGCAGTTCTTC. Translated, it gives CASSIDGPSGGHNEQFF.

This clone was observed a handful of times. The chain uses TRBV10-3 and TRBJ2-7; D remains ambiguous. Trimming took off 8 bases at V and 3 bases at J, with 14 bases between the two ends. The CDR3 runs 13 residues. The germline gives CDR1 ENHRY, CDR2 SYGVKD. The CDR3 DNA reads as TGTGCCATCGCCAGACTGACTGACTACGAGCAGTACTTC. Its protein is CAIARLTDYEQYF.

This sequence joins TRBV7-9 and TRBJ1-2; weak D call: TRBD1 (5 bases). The CDR3 runs 14 residues. Deletions cut 5 bases from V and 4 bases from J, with 14 bases between. Germline assignment: CDR1 SEHNR and CDR2 FQNEAQ (reference sequence). The chain's CDR3 is CASSHSRGGYGYTF. The CDR3 coding sequence is TGTGCCAGCAGCCACTCCCGCGGGGGCTATGGCTACACCTTC.

The CDR3 loop is CASSNSQGPNEKLFF. DNA of the CDR3: TGTGCCAGCAGCAACTCACAGGGCCCAAATGAAAAACTGTTTTTT. The chain recombines TRBV21-1 with TRBJ1-4; no DNA check was done on the table's D call, TRBD1. TRBV21-1 is a recognized pseudogene. The CDR3 contains 15 residues.

This chain uses TRBV7-9 with TRBJ1-2; the D gene is possibly TRBD1 (5 bases). The CDR3 length is 14 residues. V was trimmed by 5 bases and J by 2 bases, leaving 12 bases between them. Germline assignment: CDR1 SEHNR and CDR2 FQNEAQ (reference sequence). The CDR3 loop is CASSPGTSNYGYTF. DNA of the CDR3: TGTGCCAGCAGCCCAGGGACTTCCAACTATGGCTACACCTTC.

This clone has ten or more counts. The chain combines TRBV7-9 with TRBJ1-1, with no clear D. Trimming took off 3 bases at V and 4 bases at J, with 12 bases between the two ends. The CDR3 has 14 residues. The germline V gene has CDR1 SEHNR and CDR2 FQNEAQ (reference sequence). In nucleotides, the CDR3 is TGTGCCAGCAGCTTTGCAGGAATAGGCACTGAAGCTTTCTTT. Translation gives CASSFAGIGTEAFF.

In this sample, this clone turned up a few times. The V gene is TRBV7-9, the J gene TRBJ2-3; 10 nucleotides line up with TRBD1. This CDR3 region has 17 residues. CDR1 is SEHNR and CDR2 is FQNEAQ in the germline V gene (reference sequence). J was trimmed by 0 bases and V by 5 bases; bases with no gene match: 8. The CDR3 spells CASSNPRQGASTDTQYF. The CDR3 DNA reads as TGTGCCAGCAGCAATCCTAGACAGGGGGCGAGCACAGATACGCAGTATTTT.